This entry lists 32 T cell receptor beta chains sequenced from one sample in a study of early T cells in non-severe SARS-CoV-2 infection. MiXCR, run by TCRdb on the 5' RACE reads, gives a single entry per CDR3 protein. Here the sample spans roughly 50,000 distinct CDR3 sequences, roughly 8% being singletons. Sequencing was carried out using whole blood. These receptors came from an adult who was a healthcare worker with PCR-confirmed SARS-CoV-2 infection or an uninfected control (not recorded which).

This clonotype turned up a few times. This chain joins TRBV18 and TRBJ2-1, with D possibly being TRBD1 or TRBD2 (5 bases each). Germline V gene sequence: CDR1 KGHSH, CDR2 LQKENI. The CDR3 runs to 14 residues. Trimming removed 5 bases from V and 5 bases from J, with 13 bases in between. CDR3: CASSSGPMNNEQFF. In DNA, the CDR3 is TGTGCCAGCTCATCGGGACCAATGAACAATGAGCAGTTCTTC. Variable domain in full (rest from reference TRBV18 and TRBJ2-1): NAGVMQNPRHLVRRRGQEARLRCSPMKGHSHVYWYRQLPEEGLKFMVYLQKENIIDESGMPKERFSAEFPKEGPSILRIQQVVRGDSAAYFCASSSGPMNNEQFFGPGTRLTVL.

This chain connects TRBV4-1 to TRBJ2-3; D is possibly TRBD1 (5 bases). Trimming shortened V by 4 bases and J by 10 bases, and 18 bases separated the two germline ends. The CDR3 has 14 amino acids. Germline V CDR1 and CDR2: MGHRA, YSYEKL. Written as DNA, the CDR3 is TGCGCCAGCAGCCGCAACATGGGGCCGGATGCGCAGTATTTT. Residues: CASSRNMGPDAQYF.

This clonotype showed up just a few times. The chain joins TRBV20-1 to TRBJ1-2, with 7 nucleotides matching TRBD1. Unmatched junction bases numbered 13, after V lost 1 base and J lost 8 bases. CDR1 DFQATT and CDR2 SNEGSKA come from the germline V gene (reference sequence). The CDR3 loop spans 15 amino acids. CDR3 in amino acids: CSARARSYRGSGYTF. Written as DNA, the CDR3 is TGCAGTGCTAGAGCTCGATCCTACAGGGGAAGCGGCTACACCTTC.

Many counts were recorded for this clonotype. The chain is built from TRBV7-3 and TRBJ2-6; D not resolved. Germline assignment: CDR1 SGHTA and CDR2 FQGTGA. Trimming cost V 2 bases and J 0 bases, with 14 bases left between them. The length of the CDR3 is 18 residues. The CDR3 DNA reads TGTGCCAGCAGCTTATTCGCCGCGGCTCTCTCTGGGGCCAACGTCCTGACTTTC. Its translation is CASSLFAAALSGANVLTF.

This clonotype came up a few times. The rearrangement uses TRBV6-2 or TRBV6-3 and TRBJ2-2; D might be TRBD1 (6 bases). CDR3 length: 17 residues. Germline CDR1 is MNHEY and CDR2 is SVGEGT. The V and J ends lost 6 bases and 3 bases respectively, with 20 bases between them. The CDR3 protein is CASSRGRSIRDTGELFF. The CDR3 DNA reads as TGTGCCAGCAGCAGGGGACGGAGTATTCGGGACACCGGGGAGCTGTTTTTT.

This clonotype was seen a handful of times. The rearrangement uses TRBV6-1 and TRBJ2-2; D remains ambiguous. V was pared by 8 bases and J by 6 bases, with 19 bases between. This CDR3 contains 15 residues. Germline V gene data show CDR1 as MNHNS and CDR2 as SASEGT. CDR3 region: CASSTRMGWPGELFF. The CDR3 nucleotides are TGTGCCAGCTCTACCCGGATGGGTTGGCCCGGGGAGCTGTTTTTT.

The chain links TRBV3-1 to TRBJ2-2; D not certain. The CDR3 covers 15 residues. Trimming took off 1 base at V and 5 bases at J, with 11 bases between the two ends. CDR1 is LGHDT and CDR2 is YNNKEL in the germline V gene (reference sequence). The chain's CDR3 is CASSQVPEWTGELFF. CDR3 DNA sequence: TGTGCCAGCAGCCAAGTTCCAGAATGGACCGGGGAGCTGTTTTTT. The full variable domain, rest sourced from reference TRBV3-1 and TRBJ2-2, is DTAVSQTPKYLVTQMGNDKSIKCEQNLGHDTMYWYKQDSKKFLKIMFSYNNKELIINETVPNRFSPKSPDKAHLNLHINSLELGDSAVYFCASSQVPEWTGELFFGEGSRLTVL.

This clonotype was found many times. The rearrangement joins TRBV19 to TRBJ2-1; tentatively, D is TRBD1 (8 bases). Trimming took off 8 bases at V and 6 bases at J, with 17 bases between the two ends. The CDR3 has 14 amino acids. The V gene's germline CDR1 is LNHDA and CDR2 SQIVND (reference sequence). The CDR3 loop reads CASRDRGGGNEQFF. CDR3 nucleotide sequence: TGTGCCAGTCGAGACAGGGGAGGGGGCAATGAGCAGTTCTTC. The variable domain in full, with the rest retrieved from reference TRBV19 and TRBJ2-1, is DGGITQSPKYLFRKEGQNVTLSCEQNLNHDAMYWYRQDPGQGLRLIYYSQIVNDFQKGDIAEGYSVSREKKESFPLTVTSAQKNPTAFYLCASRDRGGGNEQFFGPGTRLTVL.

This clonotype was observed a handful of times. CDR3: CASSRTGGNDDEQYF. In nucleotides, the CDR3 is TGTGCCAGCAGTCGTACAGGGGGCAATGATGACGAGCAGTACTTC. This rearrangement joins TRBV7-3 to TRBJ2-7; 9 nucleotides match TRBD1. J lost 5 bases, V lost 6 bases, and 11 bases had no gene match. Germline V gene data show CDR1 as SGHTA and CDR2 as FQGTGA. The CDR3 is 15 amino acids.

This chain joins TRBV27 and TRBJ1-1; D call uncertain. This CDR3 is 13 amino acids long. The germline V and J ends were trimmed by 6 bases and 0 bases, with 8 bases remaining between them. CDR1 MNHEY and CDR2 SMNVEV come from the germline V gene (reference sequence). The CDR3 DNA reads as TGTGCCAGCAGCACTTCAATGAACACTGAAGCTTTCTTT. Its translation: CASSTSMNTEAFF.

This clonotype has just a few counts. This rearrangement joins TRBV6-1 to TRBJ2-1; no definite D call. This CDR3 spans 12 amino acids. Germline V gives CDR1 MNHNS, CDR2 SASEGT. Trimming pared 7 bases from V and 4 bases from J, leaving 8 bases between. The CDR3 region has the DNA TGTGCCAGCAATGACTTTTACAATGAGCAGTTCTTC. Protein: CASNDFYNEQFF.

This clonotype was observed a few times. The chain recombines TRBV3-1 with TRBJ2-3, with D perhaps TRBD1 (5 bases). The V gene lost 0 bases and the J gene lost 0 bases, with 10 bases spanning the gap. The CDR3 has 16 residues. The germline gives CDR1 LGHDT, CDR2 YNNKEL (reference sequence). CDR3 DNA: TGTGCCAGCAGCCAAGATTGGGGCCCGAGCACAGATACGCAGTATTTT. Protein: CASSQDWGPSTDTQYF.

This clonotype was seen a few times. J is TRBJ2-7 and V is TRBV6-5; TRBD1 matches 7 bases. J lost 2 bases, V lost 0 bases, and 1 base had no gene match. The CDR3 sequence is 14 residues long. Germline V gives CDR1 MNHEY, CDR2 SVGAGI. The CDR3: CASSYSGQTYEQYF. Here the CDR3 DNA reads TGTGCCAGCAGTTACTCGGGACAGACCTACGAGCAGTACTTC.

CDR3 DNA sequence: TGTGCCAGCAGCTTATACAGGTCCACAGATACGCAGTATTTT. Amino acid sequence: CASSLYRSTDTQYF. The chain uses TRBV7-8 and TRBJ2-3, with D perhaps TRBD1 (5 bases). This CDR3 is built from 14 residues. V gave up 2 bases and J gave up 2 bases, with 8 bases separating them. Germline loops: CDR1 SGHVS, CDR2 FQNEAQ.

The rearrangement joins TRBV7-7 to TRBJ2-2; D is undetermined. Trimming removed 5 bases at V and 5 bases at J, with 9 bases between. Looked up from germline, CDR1 is SSHAT and CDR2 is FNYEAQ (reference sequence). CDR3 length equals 13 residues. In DNA, the CDR3 is TGTGCCAGCAGCCACGCACATACCGGGGAGCTGTTTTTT. Protein: CASSHAHTGELFF.

This chain connects TRBV11-2 to TRBJ2-2; 10 nucleotides match TRBD2. Germline lookup yields CDR1 SGHAT and CDR2 FQNNGV. The CDR3 spans 16 residues. J lost 3 bases, V lost 4 bases, and 5 bases had no gene match. CDR3 residues: CASSSSGGADTGELFF. The CDR3 coding sequence is TGTGCCAGCAGCTCAAGCGGGGGGGCCGACACCGGGGAGCTGTTTTTT.

This clonotype was picked up a small number of times. The V gene is TRBV5-6, the J gene TRBJ2-3, with D tentatively TRBD2 (5 bases). The CDR3 is 17 residues long. The V and J ends lost 3 bases and 3 bases respectively, with 20 bases between them. From germline, CDR1 is SGHDT and CDR2 YYEEEE. Here the CDR3 reads CASSSLAGIGWTDTQYF. In nucleotides, the CDR3 is TGTGCCAGCAGCTCGCTGGCCGGGATCGGGTGGACAGATACGCAGTATTTT.

The chain employs TRBV20-1 and TRBJ1-1; D call uncertain. The CDR3 contains 13 residues. Germline-derived CDR1 and CDR2 are DFQATT and SNEGSKA (reference sequence). Trimming cost V 4 bases and J 0 bases, with 9 bases left between them. CDR3 sequence reads: CSATVFLNTEAFF. DNA for the CDR3: TGCAGTGCTACGGTGTTCCTGAACACTGAAGCTTTCTTT.

This clonotype was recorded many times. The chain has TRBV6-5 and TRBJ2-6, with no clear D. There are 15 residues in the CDR3. Trimming pared 1 base from V and 0 bases from J, leaving 4 bases between. Germline CDR1 reads MNHEY; CDR2 reads SVGAGI. This chain's CDR3 is CASSYWVSGANVLTF. The CDR3 DNA follows: TGTGCCAGCAGTTACTGGGTCTCTGGGGCCAACGTCCTGACTTTC.

This clonotype occurred many times. This chain uses TRBV29-1 with TRBJ2-1; TRBD2 is a possible D gene (5 bases). The CDR3 is 12 amino acids. The germline V gene has CDR1 SQVTM and CDR2 ANQGSEA. V shed 3 bases and J shed 7 bases, with 10 bases lying between them. The CDR3 sequence is CSVDVVANEQFF. In DNA form, the CDR3 reads TGCAGCGTTGATGTTGTAGCGAATGAGCAGTTCTTC.

This clonotype was detected a few times. The V and J genes are TRBV6-6 and TRBJ2-6; no clear D. Germline values: CDR1 MNHNY, CDR2 SVGAGI (reference sequence). The CDR3 is made up of 15 amino acids. V lost 5 bases to trimming and J lost 4 bases, with 12 bases between them. The chain's CDR3 is CASSKSSLGANVLTF. The CDR3 nucleotides read TGTGCCAGCAGTAAGTCGTCTTTGGGGGCCAACGTCCTGACTTTC.

This clonotype was picked up many times. The V call is TRBV7-9, the J call TRBJ2-7; 9 positions agree with TRBD2. J lost 4 bases, V lost 0 bases, and 7 bases had no gene match. Germline CDR1 and CDR2: SEHNR and FQNEAQ (reference sequence). This CDR3 region has 16 residues. This chain's CDR3 is CASSLALGLAGYEQYF. The DNA for the CDR3 is TGTGCCAGCAGCTTAGCGCTGGGACTAGCAGGTTACGAGCAGTACTTC. The whole variable domain, remainder taken from reference TRBV7-9 and TRBJ2-7, is DTGVSQNPRHKITKRGQNVTFRCDPISEHNRLYWYRQTLGQGPEFLTYFQNEAQLEKSRLLSDRFSAERPKGSFSTLEIQRTEQGDSAMYLCASSLALGLAGYEQYFGPGTRLTVT.

This clonotype was recorded many times. The chain uses TRBV10-2 and TRBJ2-7; D could derive from TRBD1 or TRBD2 (5 bases each). CDR3 size: 11 residues. V was cut by 5 bases and J by 11 bases, with 13 bases left in between. Looked up from germline, CDR1 is WSHSY and CDR2 is SAAADI. The CDR3 region is CASSFWGSEYF. The CDR3 DNA is TGCGCCAGCAGTTTTTGGGGGAGCGAGTACTTC.

This clonotype was observed a handful of times. V gene TRBV9 combines with J gene TRBJ2-2, with TRBD1 as a possible D gene (6 bases). The length of the CDR3 is 16 residues. Trimming stripped 0 bases from V and 6 bases from J, with 15 bases between. Germline V lookup: CDR1 SGDLS, CDR2 YYNGEE. This chain's CDR3 is CASSVAPPGAPGELFF. The CDR3 region has the DNA TGTGCCAGCAGCGTAGCCCCGCCAGGGGCCCCCGGGGAGCTGTTTTTT.

Here the CDR3 DNA reads TGCGCCAGCAGCCAAGTAAACATGGGATTCACAGATACGCAGTATTTT. This translates into CASSQVNMGFTDTQYF. The chain couples TRBV4-1 to TRBJ2-3; D not resolved. V lost 1 base and J 2 bases, leaving 13 bases between the germline ends. CDR1 and CDR2 (germline): MGHRA, YSYEKL. This CDR3 has 16 residues.

J is TRBJ1-6 and V is TRBV6-6, with 9 bases that match TRBD1. Per the germline V gene, CDR1 is MNHNY and CDR2 is SVGAGI (reference sequence). V lost 7 bases to trimming and J lost 8 bases; unmatched junction nucleotides: 9. CDR3 size: 15 residues. The CDR3 DNA follows: TGTGCCAGCACCGACGAGGGACAGGGCTATTCACCCCTCCACTTT. The encoded protein is CASTDEGQGYSPLHF.

This clonotype was detected a few times. The rearrangement uses TRBV4-1 and TRBJ2-3, with D possibly TRBD2 on 6 matching bases. V lost 1 base to trimming and J lost 0 bases, with 14 bases between them. Per germline, CDR1 MGHRA and CDR2 YSYEKL. CDR3 length equals 17 residues. This CDR3 is CASSQGRRAPSTDTQYF. CDR3 bases: TGCGCCAGCAGCCAAGGACGGAGGGCTCCTAGCACAGATACGCAGTATTTT.

CDR3 coding DNA: TGCGCCAGCAGCCAAGGCCAGGCAAGGGGACCCGGTGGCACTGAAGCTTTCTTT. It specifies CASSQGQARGPGGTEAFF. The rearrangement uses TRBV4-1 and TRBJ1-1; TRBD1 is a possible D gene (5 bases). Trimming took 1 base from V and 4 from J, leaving 22 bases between them. From germline, CDR1 is MGHRA and CDR2 YSYEKL. The CDR3 length is 18 residues.

The rearrangement links TRBV18 to TRBJ2-7; D unclear. In germline, CDR1 is KGHSH, CDR2 LQKENI. V lost 0 bases and J lost 2, with 11 bases in between. CDR3 size: 15 residues. The CDR3 sequence is CASSPPSTPTYEQYF. The CDR3 DNA sequence: TGTGCCAGCTCACCACCTAGCACTCCCACCTACGAGCAGTACTTC.

This clonotype turned up a few times. V usage is TRBV6-5 and J usage is TRBJ2-2; D unresolved. Trimming left V 8 bases short and J 4 bases short, with 17 bases between. The CDR3 contains 15 residues. Germline-derived CDR1 and CDR2 are MNHEY and SVGAGI. The CDR3 sequence: CASWSPKMGTGELFF. The CDR3 nucleotides are TGTGCCAGCTGGTCCCCGAAGATGGGCACCGGGGAGCTGTTTTTT.

This clonotype was observed a few times. The chain has TRBV12-3 or TRBV12-4 and TRBJ2-3, with D maybe TRBD2 (5 bases). Trimming took 6 bases from V and 2 from J, leaving 15 bases between them. This CDR3 is built from 15 residues. Written as DNA, the CDR3 is TGTGCCAGCAGCCCCGGCGGGCATTTCACAGATACGCAGTATTTT. Translation gives CASSPGGHFTDTQYF.

This clonotype was seen a handful of times. This chain joins TRBV7-8 and TRBJ1-3, with D possibly matching TRBD1 (5 bases). Trimming removed 5 bases from V and 0 bases from J, with 8 bases in between. Germline CDR1 and CDR2: SGHVS and FQNEAQ. The CDR3 loop spans 14 amino acids. The CDR3 DNA follows: TGTGCCAGCAGCCCTGGGGGCTCTGGAAACACCATATATTTT. This sequence encodes CASSPGGSGNTIYF.